One T cell receptor beta chain is described in this entry. The data were taken from a study of blood T cell repertoires in COVID-19. About the research overall: Material from acute and convalescent COVID-19 was sourced from the United States, Italy and Spain. In each case, the material was cDNA or gDNA derived from T cells, B-cell-depleted T cells, or PBMCs.

The CDR3 covers 15 residues. Germline V gives CDR1 LNHNV, CDR2 YYDKDF (reference sequence). J gave up 4 bases and V 4 bases, and 9 bases lay outside the gene matches. Source study methods: Amplification of reference gene primers provided the estimated nucleated cell counts. Clones were read by immunoSEQ multiplex PCR, and TCRdb kept only the in-frame ones, dropping some. V and J calls and clone size follow that table, whereas D and trimming were derived from the DNA. The sample lists around 200,000 clones, 86% occurring once. The sequencing input was peripheral blood. The TCR sequence derives from a man in his forties or fifties with acute or convalescent COVID-19. This chain joins TRBV15 and TRBJ1-2; 7 nucleotides agree with TRBD1. CDR3 sequence reads: CATSTTGTAIYGYTF. The CDR3 DNA follows: TGTGCCACCAGCACGACCGGGACAGCCATCTATGGCTACACCTTC.